The clone carrying this T cell receptor beta chain was detected many times. The antigen remains unidentified. This entry belongs to a study of T cell repertoires in cytomegalovirus infection. Study-wide background: CMV epitopes used comprised recently identified HLA-C-restricted ones and well-studied HLA-B-restricted ones. Study-wide findings and caveats: HLA-C-restricted CMV-specific TCR beta clonotypes were dominant in the ex vivo response.

The CDR3 is 15 residues long. Germline V CDR1 and CDR2: SGHVS, FQNEAQ. Trimming left V 5 bases short and J 10 bases short, with 18 bases between. TCRdb independently ran MiXCR on the reads; one entry per CDR3 protein. The top ten clones hold roughly 15% of a sample with about 500,000 distinct CDR3 sequences, 30% to 40% of them seen once. This clonotype was obtained from a human donor in good health (CMV status not recorded). Some clones in this sample may be carry-over from other donors' samples. The V call is TRBV7-8, the J call TRBJ1-6, with a weak D call TRBD1 (5 bases). The sequenced sample was cultured PBMCs, obtained from culture after CMV antigen stimulation. The CDR3 DNA reads TGTGCCAGCAGCCAACATCAGGGTCCGGGATCACCCCTCCACTTT. Residues: CASSQHQGPGSPLHF. Using reference TRBV7-8 and TRBJ1-6 for the parts outside the CDR3, the full variable domain is GAGVSQSPRYKVAKRGQDVALRCDPISGHVSLFWYQQALGQGPEFLTYFQNEAQLDKSGLPSDRFFAERPEGSVSTLKIQRTQQEDSAVYLCASSQHQGPGSPLHFGNGTRLTVT.